This TCR beta chain derives from a study of control samples from healthy donors and cancer patients. In germline, CDR1 is SGHVS, CDR2 FQNEAQ. Trimming left V 2 bases short and J 2 bases short, with 12 bases between. The CDR3 loop spans 15 amino acids. Profiling relied on immunoSEQ multiplex PCR, and the TCRdb table lists in-frame clones only, not all of them. The sample contains some 89,000 clones, 86% of which appear only once. Sequenced material: blood. This chain connects TRBV7-8 to TRBJ1-2; D is uncertain. This clonotype was obtained from a man in his thirties or forties in good health. CDR3 nucleotide sequence: TGTGCCAGCAGCTTAAAGGCCAGACCAAACTATGGCTACACCTTC. Translated: CASSLKARPNYGYTF. Complete variable domain (other parts from reference TRBV7-8 and TRBJ1-2): GAGVSQSPRYKVAKRGQDVALRCDPISGHVSLFWYQQALGQGPEFLTYFQNEAQLDKSGLPSDRFFAERPEGSVSTLKIQRTQQEDSAVYLCASSLKARPNYGYTFGSGTRLTVV.